What follows describes a single T cell receptor beta chain. No antigen is known for it. MiXCR, applied by TCRdb to the 5' RACE reads, yields one record per CDR3 protein. The sample lists hundreds of thousands of distinct CDR3 sequences; about an eighth were seen once. The entry originates in a study of T-cell memory formation after mild COVID-19. Overall study context: The TCR clusters were mostly specific to one donor. Overall study results and limits: Within pre-infection memory, some responding clones were found, suggesting cross-reactive memory joined. Clones which contracted sat mainly in CM and EM if CD4+, and in EMRA if CD8+.

CDR1 and CDR2 (germline): SNHLY, FYNNEI. The CDR3 loop spans 14 amino acids. With V trimmed by 8 bases and J by 3 bases, 6 bases remained unmatched. The sequenced material came from PBMCs or a T cell subset sorted from them (not recorded which). This receptor was obtained from a man aged 18-30 years who had mild COVID-19 (a few samples of this study predate the infection). Cell type and time point are not known. The gene calls are TRBV2 and TRBJ2-3; 9 bases line up with TRBD2. The CDR3 reads CASLRTSVTDTQYF. The CDR3, as DNA: TGTGCCAGCTTACGGACTAGCGTTACAGATACGCAGTATTTT.